The entry that follows covers one T cell receptor beta chain sequence. The antigen remains unidentified. The data stem from a study of cytomegalovirus exposure and HLA in healthy donors. The study, taken as a whole, reports: Reportedly, diagnosis of cytomegalovirus status by the classifier showed high specificity and sensitivity.

PCR involved 60 Vbeta and 13 Jbeta primers. Here immunoSEQ multiplex PCR was the method, and the copy in TCRdb shows in-frame clones only, minus some. The sample lists more than 100,000 clones; 55% to 75% were seen once. The source is a woman in her thirties or forties in good health and CMV-seropositive. The specimen sequenced was PBMCs.

The DNA of the CDR3 is TGTGCCAGCAGTGATTCGGACAGGGTGAAACTGTTTTTT. Its translation: CASSDSDRVKLFF. The gene calls are TRBV2 and TRBJ1-4; 8 positions agree with TRBD1. The germline V gene encodes CDR1 SNHLY and CDR2 FYNNEI. The trim removed 3 bases at V and 11 bases at J, leaving 5 bases unmatched. The CDR3 is 13 amino acids.